The clone carrying this T cell receptor beta chain came up a few times. The target antigen is unknown. This specimen comes from a study of blood T cells in healthy people across ages. About the research overall: Template switching picked up about one barcoded beta molecule for each two T cells. Study outcomes and limitations: The long-lived group displayed more naive CD4+ cells, plus higher diversity, than the aged donors did.

Using a J-beta primer mix together with a sample-barcoded 5' primer, a second PCR was run for roughly 7 to 12 cycles. MiXCR, run by TCRdb on the 5' RACE reads, gives a single entry per CDR3 protein. Here the sample spans 910,000 or so distinct CDR3 sequences, roughly 51% being singletons. This CDR3 has 14 amino acids. The germline CDR1 and CDR2 sequences are LGHNA and YSLEER. J is TRBJ2-5 and V is TRBV4-3; 9 bases match TRBD1. Judging by the DNA end, TRBJ2-7 fits better; the J call may be wrong. Sequenced sample: blood. The clonotype comes from a woman in her sixties or seventies in good health. The CDR3 nucleotides are TGCGCCAGCAGCCAAGGACAGGGGGTGAACGAGCAGTACTTC. This translates into CASSQGQGVNEQYF.